Listed here are 20 T cell receptor beta chains from one sample, sequenced in a study of cytomegalovirus exposure and HLA in healthy donors. The data were produced by immunoSEQ multiplex PCR, yet TCRdb's version contains in-frame clones alone and is incomplete. This table has 200,000 to 300,000 clones, 85% to 90% appearing once. The sample taken for sequencing was PBMCs. Source of these receptors: a man between 18 and 35 years old in good health and CMV-seronegative.

This chain's CDR3 is CASSLRGGTDTQYF. Here the CDR3 DNA reads TGTGCCAGCAGCCTTCGGGGGGGGACAGATACGCAGTATTTT. The rearrangement uses TRBV7-9 and TRBJ2-3; 8 nucleotides agree with TRBD2. The CDR3 is 14 residues long. Unmatched junction bases numbered 4, after V lost 5 bases and J lost 3 bases. Germline CDR1 SEHNR, CDR2 FQNEAQ (reference sequence). The full variable domain, rest sourced from reference TRBV7-9 and TRBJ2-3, is DTGVSQNPRHKITKRGQNVTFRCDPISEHNRLYWYRQTLGQGPEFLTYFQNEAQLEKSRLLSDRFSAERPKGSFSTLEIQRTEQGDSAMYLCASSLRGGTDTQYFGPGTRLTVL.

DNA for the CDR3: TGTGCCAGCAGCGCCGGAGCTACTAGATTAATGACATGCTCCTACGAGCAGTACTTC. Encoded protein: CASSAGATRLMTCSYEQYF. V usage is TRBV9 and J usage is TRBJ2-7; D is possibly TRBD2 (5 bases). V shed 3 bases and J shed 0 bases, with 25 bases lying between them. Germline loops: CDR1 SGDLS, CDR2 YYNGEE. The CDR3 totals 19 residues.

This chain connects TRBV19 to TRBJ2-3, with 7 bases identical to TRBD2. Germline CDR1 LNHDA, CDR2 SQIVND (reference sequence). Losses at the gene ends were 7 bases for V and 6 bases for J; bases not matched to a gene: 7. The CDR3 is 13 residues long. The CDR3 reads CASKRDLGDTQYF. CDR3 DNA sequence: TGTGCCAGTAAGCGGGATTTAGGGGATACGCAGTATTTT.

The rearrangement uses TRBV6-4 and TRBJ2-1; perhaps TRBD2 as D (5 bases). In germline, CDR1 is MRHNA, CDR2 SNTAGT. This CDR3 spans 16 amino acids. V was pared by 0 bases and J by 4 bases, with 13 bases between. CDR3 bases: TGTGCCAGCAGTGACTCGAGGCGGGCACTATACAATGAGCAGTTCTTC. It encodes CASSDSRRALYNEQFF.

As DNA, the CDR3 is TGTGCCAGCAAAGGGACAGGGGATTCCTACGAGCAGTACTTC. As protein: CASKGTGDSYEQYF. V and J are TRBV6-6 and TRBJ2-7, with TRBD1 identical over 10 bases. J was trimmed by 1 base and V by 7 bases; bases with no gene match: 4. The CDR3 length is 14 residues. Germline V gives CDR1 MNHNY, CDR2 SVGAGI (reference sequence).

The rearrangement joins TRBV7-2 to TRBJ2-1, with D tentatively TRBD1 (5 bases). Trimming shortened V by 2 bases and J by 5 bases, and 13 bases separated the two germline ends. The germline gives CDR1 SGHTA, CDR2 FQGNSA. CDR3 length equals 15 residues. CDR3 amino acids: CASSLQGTTHNEQFF. DNA for the CDR3: TGTGCCAGCAGCTTACAGGGAACCACCCACAATGAGCAGTTCTTC.

J is TRBJ1-1 and V is TRBV5-1; D might be TRBD1 (6 bases). The V and J ends lost 4 bases and 4 bases respectively, with 17 bases between them. This CDR3 spans 15 amino acids. Germline V lookup: CDR1 SGHRS, CDR2 YFSETQ. The CDR3 region has the DNA TGCGCCAGCAGCCCCACGCCAGGGGCGCCCACTGAAGCTTTCTTT. This codes for CASSPTPGAPTEAFF.

The chain combines TRBV7-2 with TRBJ2-1, with 8 nucleotides matching TRBD2. The CDR3 runs 15 residues. V shed 1 base, J shed 8 bases, and the junction held 7 bases outside the gene matches. Germline CDR1 SGHTA, CDR2 FQGNSA. In nucleotides, the CDR3 is TGTGCCAGCAGCTTAGTCGGCGGGGGGAAGTATGAGCAGTTCTTC. The encoded protein is CASSLVGGGKYEQFF.

V and J are TRBV18 and TRBJ2-5, with 7 nucleotides matching TRBD1. The CDR3 has 15 residues. Per the germline V gene, CDR1 is KGHSH and CDR2 is LQKENI. After removal of 3 bases from V and 3 bases from J, the junction contained 7 bases not matched to a gene. The CDR3 region has the DNA TGTGCCAGCTCACCGGGACAGAGAACGGAAGAGACCCAGTACTTC. This translates into CASSPGQRTEETQYF.

This clone was picked up a small number of times. The chain links TRBV10-1 to TRBJ1-5, with 7 positions matching TRBD1. CDR1 is WNHNN and CDR2 is SYGVQD in the germline V gene (reference sequence). J lost 7 bases, V lost 5 bases, and 5 bases had no gene match. This CDR3 spans 13 amino acids. CDR3 coding DNA: TGCGCCAGCAGTCGGGACAGTCCCCAGCCCCAGCATTTT. It yields the protein CASSRDSPQPQHF.

The chain has TRBV9 and TRBJ2-3; possibly TRBD2 for D (6 bases). Trimming stripped 4 bases from V and 1 base from J, with 19 bases between. CDR1 and CDR2 from the germline V gene are SGDLS and YYNGEE. CDR3 length: 17 amino acids. This CDR3 reads CASSPRWTTGGTDTQYF. As DNA, the CDR3 is TGTGCCAGCAGCCCACGGTGGACCACGGGGGGCACAGATACGCAGTATTTT.

This chain links TRBV5-1 with TRBJ2-3; D uncertain. The CDR3 totals 13 residues. V gave up 6 bases and J gave up 3 bases, with 11 bases separating them. In germline, CDR1 is SGHRS, CDR2 YFSETQ. CDR3 loop: CASTTIGTDTQYF. In nucleotides, the CDR3 is TGCGCCAGCACCACAATCGGGACAGATACGCAGTATTTT.

J is TRBJ2-3 and V is TRBV7-2; TRBD2 matches at 8 bases. Per germline, CDR1 SGHTA and CDR2 FQGNSA. V shed 5 bases and J 3 bases; nucleotides not matched to a gene: 7. The CDR3 sequence is 15 residues long. The DNA of the CDR3 is TGTGCCAGCAGCCGCAGCGGGAGTAGGACAGATACGCAGTATTTT. Protein product: CASSRSGSRTDTQYF.

The V call is TRBV2, the J call TRBJ2-1; 7 nucleotides line up with TRBD2. Germline lookup yields CDR1 SNHLY and CDR2 FYNNEI. Trimming removed 4 bases from V and 0 bases from J; junction bases left unmatched: 3. The CDR3 length is 15 residues. CDR3 sequence: CASSVGGSSYNEQFF. CDR3 sequence (DNA): TGTGCCAGCAGTGTGGGGGGGAGCTCCTACAATGAGCAGTTCTTC.

CDR3 protein: CASTGGGQENSPLHF. CDR3 sequence (DNA): TGTGCCAGCACCGGGGGCGGACAGGAGAATTCACCCCTCCACTTT. The chain links TRBV9 to TRBJ1-6, with 7 bases that match TRBD1. Per the germline V gene, CDR1 is SGDLS and CDR2 is YYNGEE. V trimming: 6 bases; J trimming: 7 bases; junction bases outside the gene matches: 10. This CDR3 is built from 15 residues.

The rearrangement uses TRBV25-1 and TRBJ2-2; TRBD1 matches 9 bases. Unmatched junction bases numbered 6, after V lost 5 bases and J lost 5 bases. Germline CDR1 is MGHDK and CDR2 is SYGVNS. The CDR3 consists of 15 residues. As DNA, the CDR3 is TGTGCCAGCAGTAATACAGGGGGCGCGACCGGGGAGCTGTTTTTT. It specifies CASSNTGGATGELFF.

The CDR3 DNA sequence: TGTGCCAGCTCACCGACAGGGTCGCCGAGCACAGATACGCAGTATTTT. This sequence encodes CASSPTGSPSTDTQYF. The V gene is TRBV18, the J gene TRBJ2-3; 7 nucleotides line up with TRBD1. J gave up 0 bases and V 3 bases, and 6 bases lay outside the gene matches. The CDR3 has 16 residues. The germline V gene has CDR1 KGHSH and CDR2 LQKENI.

The V gene is TRBV9, the J gene TRBJ2-5; 8 bases line up with TRBD2. This CDR3 has 16 residues. V lost 4 bases and J lost 2; bases outside the gene matches: 10. Germline V gene sequence: CDR1 SGDLS, CDR2 YYNGEE. The CDR3 DNA sequence: TGTGCCAGCAGCTCGGATGCGGGGGGACCACAAGAGACCCAGTACTTC. It codes for CASSSDAGGPQETQYF.

This chain uses TRBV6-6 with TRBJ2-2; D is possibly TRBD2 (5 bases). Looked up from germline, CDR1 is MNHNY and CDR2 is SVGAGI (reference sequence). V was clipped by 7 bases and J by 6 bases, with 21 bases between them. The CDR3 totals 16 residues. The DNA for the CDR3 is TGTGCCAGCACCTTTAGTCAGACTAAGCCGGCCGGGGAGCTGTTTTTT. Translated, it gives CASTFSQTKPAGELFF.

The chain carries TRBV4-1 and TRBJ1-4; TRBD1 aligns across 8 bases. The junction had 5 bases not matched to a gene; V was cut back by 2 bases and J by 0 bases. In germline, CDR1 is MGHRA, CDR2 YSYEKL. The CDR3 length is 17 residues. This CDR3 reads CASSQTTGVTTNEKLFF. CDR3 DNA sequence: TGCGCCAGCAGCCAAACGACAGGGGTGACAACTAATGAAAAACTGTTTTTT.